This entry concerns a single T cell receptor (beta chain). V trimming: 5 bases; J trimming: 3 bases; junction bases outside the gene matches: 11. Germline V gives CDR1 SNHLY, CDR2 FYNNEI. The CDR3 has 18 amino acids. The sample belongs to a study of T cells in Graves' hyperthyroidism and ophthalmopathy. TCR beta CDR3 regions were amplified from RNA transcripts. The primer set for the first-round RT-PCR of the TCR CDR3 was HTBI. TCRdb reprocessed the multiplex PCR reads via MiXCR and lists one record per CDR3 protein. The sample has more than 300,000 distinct CDR3 sequences; roughly 17% are singletons. This rearrangement joins TRBV2 to TRBJ2-2, with 11 bases lining up with TRBD2. The sequence came from a woman aged 30 to 39 with Graves' hyperthyroidism that later progressed to Graves' ophthalmopathy. Sequencing used blood. CDR3: CASSFLAGGLEHTGELFF. The CDR3 nucleotides read TGTGCCAGCAGTTTTCTAGCGGGAGGCCTCGAACACACCGGGGAGCTGTTTTTT.